This TCR beta chain was documented in a study of cytomegalovirus exposure and HLA in healthy donors. A note on this clone: Its antigen is not identified.

CDR3 size: 14 residues. CDR1 and CDR2 from the germline V gene are SGHRS and YFSETQ. Trimming pared 0 bases from V and 1 base from J, leaving 7 bases between. Study-wide points: There were reportedly fewer N-insertions in an Asian-associated ancestry cluster than the approximately 630-donor mean, in a later analysis. Most sequenced TCRs were rare (though some public TCRs occurred in many donors).

Amplification used 60 Vbeta primers and 13 Jbeta primers. Measured with immunoSEQ multiplex PCR; TCRdb has only the in-frame clones, and not every one. The sample has 50,000 to 65,000 clones; approximately 82% are singletons. The clonotype originates from a woman aged 40 to 50 in good health and CMV-seropositive. Sequencing was done on a sample of PBMCs. The chain uses TRBV5-1 and TRBJ2-5; D is uncertain. Here the CDR3 DNA reads TGCGCCAGCAGCTTGGCCACGGGCCAAGAGACCCAGTACTTC. Its protein is CASSLATGQETQYF.